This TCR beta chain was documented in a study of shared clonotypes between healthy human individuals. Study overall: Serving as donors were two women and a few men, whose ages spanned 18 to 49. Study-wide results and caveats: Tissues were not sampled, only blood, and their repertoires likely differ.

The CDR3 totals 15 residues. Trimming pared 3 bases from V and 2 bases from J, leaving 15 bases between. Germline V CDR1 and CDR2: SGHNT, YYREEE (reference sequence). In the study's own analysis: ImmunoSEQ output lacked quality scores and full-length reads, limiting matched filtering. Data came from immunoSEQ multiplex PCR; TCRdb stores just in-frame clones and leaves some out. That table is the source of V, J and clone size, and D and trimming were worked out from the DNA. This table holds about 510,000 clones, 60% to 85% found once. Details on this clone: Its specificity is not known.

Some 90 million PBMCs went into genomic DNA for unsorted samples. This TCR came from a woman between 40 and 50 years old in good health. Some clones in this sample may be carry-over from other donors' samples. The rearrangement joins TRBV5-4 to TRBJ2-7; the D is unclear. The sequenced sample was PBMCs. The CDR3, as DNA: TGTGCCAGCAGCTCCCGGGTAGGCTTGACCTACGAGCAGTACTTC. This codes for CASSSRVGLTYEQYF.